One and the same sample provided the 26 T cell receptor beta chains below, sequenced in a study of control samples from healthy donors and cancer patients. The protocol was immunoSEQ multiplex PCR, while the TCRdb copy is restricted to in-frame clones and leaves out a portion. The sample holds around 110,000 clones, 80% to 90% seen once. The sample taken for sequencing was PBMCs. These receptors were obtained from a woman aged 45 to 65 with colorectal cancer.

The V call is TRBV5-1, the J call TRBJ2-5, with 7 nucleotides matching TRBD2. Germline V CDR1 and CDR2: SGHRS, YFSETQ. J gave up 4 bases and V 4 bases, and 4 bases lay outside the gene matches. This CDR3 has 13 amino acids. CDR3 protein: CASSLGGRETQYF. CDR3 DNA: TGCGCCAGCAGCCTAGGCGGGAGAGAGACCCAGTACTTC.

The chain is built from TRBV2 and TRBJ2-2; D remains unclear. V gave up 0 bases and J gave up 7 bases, with 3 bases separating them. This CDR3 is built from 12 residues. The germline V gene encodes CDR1 SNHLY and CDR2 FYNNEI. In DNA, the CDR3 is TGTGCCAGCAGTGAAGCGCTCGGGGAGCTGTTTTTT. Translating it yields CASSEALGELFF. Full variable domain (remainder filled in from reference TRBV2 and TRBJ2-2): EPEVTQTPSHQVTQMGQEVILRCVPISNHLYFYWYRQILGQKVEFLVSFYNNEISEKSEIFDDQFSVERPDGSNFTLKIRSTKLEDSAMYFCASSEALGELFFGEGSRLTVL.

The chain combines TRBV30 with TRBJ1-1, with TRBD1 matching 9 bases. The CDR3 sequence is 16 residues long. V trimming: 3 bases; J trimming: 0 bases; junction bases outside the gene matches: 8. Germline V gene sequence: CDR1 GTSNPN, CDR2 SVGIG (reference sequence). The CDR3: CAWSRTRTGVNTEAFF. The CDR3 DNA sequence: TGTGCCTGGAGCAGAACAAGGACAGGGGTGAACACTGAAGCTTTCTTT.

The rearrangement uses TRBV29-1 and TRBJ1-1, with 7 bases fitting TRBD1. The V segment lost 7 bases and the J segment 2 bases; nucleotides outside the gene matches: 7. CDR3 size: 13 residues. Germline values: CDR1 SQVTM, CDR2 ANQGSEA. CDR3 amino acids: CSGGGQLNTEAFF. CDR3 DNA: TGCAGCGGTGGGGGACAGCTCAACACTGAAGCTTTCTTT.

The chain joins TRBV7-8 to TRBJ2-6; no clear D gene. The germline V gene has CDR1 SGHVS and CDR2 FQNEAQ. V lost 4 bases and J 4 bases, leaving 20 bases between the germline ends. There are 18 residues in the CDR3. The CDR3 here is CASSYERIGWSGANVLTF. In nucleotides, the CDR3 is TGTGCCAGCAGCTACGAACGGATAGGGTGGTCCGGGGCCAACGTCCTGACTTTC.

The V call is TRBV7-9, the J call TRBJ1-2; D is unresolved. The CDR3 is made up of 13 amino acids. CDR1 and CDR2 (germline): SEHNR, FQNEAQ (reference sequence). V lost 1 base, J lost 4 bases, and 7 bases lay in between. The CDR3 is CASSLDSRYGYTF. DNA for the CDR3: TGTGCCAGCAGCTTAGACAGCCGCTATGGCTACACCTTC.

The J gene is TRBJ2-3, the V gene TRBV2; D uncertain. Germline V CDR1 and CDR2: SNHLY, FYNNEI. The V end was cut by 7 bases, the J end by 6 bases, with 11 bases between. The CDR3 runs 12 residues. The CDR3 loop is CASTTAKDTQYF. The CDR3 DNA reads TGTGCCAGCACTACCGCCAAGGATACGCAGTATTTT.

The rearrangement links TRBV27 to TRBJ2-2; TRBD2 is a possible D gene (5 bases). Per the germline V gene, CDR1 is MNHEY and CDR2 is SMNVEV (reference sequence). Trimming shortened V by 4 bases and J by 6 bases, and 18 bases separated the two germline ends. There are 16 residues in the CDR3. For the CDR3, the DNA is TGTGCCAGCAGTTCCCAACCCCTCCCGGAGGCCGGGGAGCTGTTTTTT. Translated, it gives CASSSQPLPEAGELFF.

The DNA for the CDR3 is TGTGCCAGCACCCTGATACAGGGGAGTAATTCACCCCTCCACTTT. Its protein product is CASTLIQGSNSPLHF. The chain employs TRBV11-2 and TRBJ1-6; 7 bases map to TRBD1. Trimming took 7 bases from V and 6 from J; bases not matched to a gene: 9. Germline CDR1 SGHAT, CDR2 FQNNGV. CDR3 length: 15 residues.

This sequence joins TRBV6-5 and TRBJ1-6, with D possibly being TRBD1 (5 bases). The CDR3 sequence is 15 residues long. The V gene lost 6 bases and the J gene lost 6 bases, with 15 bases spanning the gap. In germline, CDR1 is MNHEY, CDR2 SVGAGI. The CDR3 DNA reads TGTGCCAGCAGGACAGTTCAACCCGGTAATTCACCCCTCCACTTT. It codes for CASRTVQPGNSPLHF.

The gene calls are TRBV7-9 and TRBJ2-6, with TRBD2 matching over 7 bases. The CDR3 has 17 amino acids. Looked up from germline, CDR1 is SEHNR and CDR2 is FQNEAQ (reference sequence). J gave up 2 bases and V 1 base, and 5 bases lay outside the gene matches. The DNA of the CDR3 is TGTGCCAGCAGCTTAGGGGACTATTTTGCTGGGGCCAACGTCCTGACTTTC. It is translated as CASSLGDYFAGANVLTF.

The CDR3 coding sequence is TGTGCCACGAGCGGGTACAGCTCCTACAATGAGCAGTTCTTC. It encodes CATSGYSSYNEQFF. This chain uses TRBV10-3 with TRBJ2-1; TRBD2 might be the D (6 bases). Germline assignment: CDR1 ENHRY and CDR2 SYGVKD. The V and J ends lost 10 bases and 0 bases respectively, with 13 bases between them. The CDR3 consists of 14 residues.

The J gene is TRBJ1-2, the V gene TRBV2; D is unresolved. This CDR3 is built from 13 residues. CDR1 is SNHLY and CDR2 is FYNNEI in the germline V gene. V dropped 4 bases and J dropped 1 base, with 7 bases sitting between them. For the CDR3, the DNA is TGTGCCAGCAGTGGACAAGTTAACTATGGCTACACCTTC. Encoded protein: CASSGQVNYGYTF.

The rearrangement joins TRBV13 to TRBJ2-7; 10 positions match TRBD1. The CDR3 is 14 residues long. Trimming removed 3 bases from V and 6 bases from J; junction bases left unmatched: 5. Germline values: CDR1 PRHDT, CDR2 FYEKMQ (reference sequence). CDR3 sequence (DNA): TGTGCCAGCAGCTTGGGGACAGGGGTGGGCGAGCAGTACTTC. Its protein product is CASSLGTGVGEQYF. The complete variable domain, with remaining parts taken from reference TRBV13 and TRBJ2-7, reads AAGVIQSPRHLIKEKRETATLKCYPIPRHDTVYWYQQGPGQDPQFLISFYEKMQSDKGSIPDRFSAQQFSDYHSELNMSSLELGDSALYFCASSLGTGVGEQYFGPGTRLTVT.

The chain combines TRBV2 with TRBJ2-5; 8 bases map to TRBD1. The germline V gene has CDR1 SNHLY and CDR2 FYNNEI. J was trimmed by 5 bases and V by 8 bases; bases with no gene match: 10. The CDR3 runs to 14 residues. The CDR3 DNA reads as TGTGCCAGCGACGCCAGGGGGCTTCGGGAGACCCAGTACTTC. Translated: CASDARGLRETQYF.

The chain joins TRBV5-4 to TRBJ1-1; D gene unclear. CDR1 and CDR2 (germline): SGHNT, YYREEE (reference sequence). V lost 4 bases and J 1 base, leaving 11 bases between the germline ends. The CDR3 sequence is 14 residues long. The CDR3 sequence is CASSPDGRNTEAFF. The CDR3 DNA is TGTGCCAGCAGCCCCGACGGCCGGAACACTGAAGCTTTCTTT.

CDR3 residues: CASSIIAPPSETQYF. The DNA of the CDR3 is TGTGCCAGCAGCATTATAGCGCCGCCGTCCGAGACCCAGTACTTC. This chain uses TRBV11-2 with TRBJ2-5; D is possibly TRBD2 (5 bases). Between the trimmed V and J ends, which lost 5 bases and 5 bases, there was a span of 18 bases. CDR1 is SGHAT and CDR2 is FQNNGV in the germline V gene. The CDR3 loop spans 15 amino acids. Supplemented by reference TRBV11-2 and TRBJ2-5, the full variable domain reads EAGVAQSPRYKIIEKRQSVAFWCNPISGHATLYWYQQILGQGPKLLIQFQNNGVVDDSQLPKDRFSAERLKGVDSTLKIQPAKLEDSAVYLCASSIIAPPSETQYFGPGTRLLVL.

The J gene is TRBJ2-7, the V gene TRBV10-2; 15 bases line up with TRBD2. Germline V gene data show CDR1 as WSHSY and CDR2 as SAAADI. The CDR3 spans 14 residues. Losses at the gene ends were 9 bases for V and 7 bases for J; bases not matched to a gene: 7. The CDR3 sequence: CARRTSGGAGEQYF. CDR3 nucleotides: TGCGCCAGAAGGACTAGCGGGGGGGCGGGAGAGCAGTACTTC.

The J gene is TRBJ2-7, the V gene TRBV27; 7 bases match TRBD2. V lost 0 bases to trimming and J lost 2 bases; unmatched junction nucleotides: 4. The germline V gene has CDR1 MNHEY and CDR2 SMNVEV (reference sequence). The CDR3 consists of 15 residues. CDR3: CASSLSASGAYEQYF. The CDR3 nucleotides read TGTGCCAGCAGTTTATCGGCTAGCGGTGCCTACGAGCAGTACTTC.

The V and J genes are TRBV9 and TRBJ1-5, with D perhaps TRBD1 (5 bases). CDR1 is SGDLS and CDR2 is YYNGEE in the germline V gene. This CDR3 spans 15 amino acids. The ends were cut back, 0 bases at V and 3 bases at J, with 10 bases in the middle. The CDR3, as DNA: TGTGCCAGCAGCGTAGACGGGGCGATCAATCAGCCCCAGCATTTT. Translated, it gives CASSVDGAINQPQHF.

The chain couples TRBV5-4 to TRBJ1-3; no clear D. Germline loops: CDR1 SGHNT, CDR2 YYREEE (reference sequence). CDR3 length equals 15 residues. Deletions cut 4 bases from V and 0 bases from J, with 11 bases between. This CDR3 reads CASSVDSGSGNTIYF. CDR3 nucleotide sequence: TGTGCCAGCAGCGTCGACTCGGGCTCTGGAAACACCATATATTTT.

The chain has TRBV9 and TRBJ1-4, with TRBD1 matching over 9 bases. V gave up 4 bases and J gave up 9 bases; unmatched junction bases: 4. The CDR3 is made up of 13 amino acids. From germline, CDR1 is SGDLS and CDR2 YYNGEE. DNA of the CDR3: TGTGCCAGCAGCCGCGGACAGGGGCAAAAACTGTTTTTT. It translates to CASSRGQGQKLFF.

The chain uses TRBV7-9 and TRBJ1-2; maybe TRBD1 (6 bases). Per the germline V gene, CDR1 is SEHNR and CDR2 is FQNEAQ (reference sequence). There are 15 residues in the CDR3. The V end lost 4 bases, the J end lost 8 bases, and 20 bases lay between the germline ends. CDR3 region: CASSSRQVPISGYTF. In nucleotides, the CDR3 is TGTGCCAGCAGCTCCAGACAGGTACCTATCTCGGGCTACACCTTC.

This clone was detected only once. The chain carries TRBV7-3 and TRBJ2-1, with D possibly TRBD1 on 6 matching bases. The CDR3 runs 15 residues. V was trimmed by 3 bases and J by 8 bases, leaving 17 bases between them. Germline CDR1 reads SGHTA; CDR2 reads FQGTGA. CDR3 nucleotides: TGTGCCAGCAGCTTTGGCAGGGGCCGAGGGGATGAGCAGTTCTTC. Translating it yields CASSFGRGRGDEQFF.

The gene calls are TRBV5-1 and TRBJ2-2; possibly TRBD1 for D (6 bases). Per germline, CDR1 SGHRS and CDR2 YFSETQ. V lost 1 base and J lost 2, with 9 bases in between. This CDR3 has 15 residues. The CDR3 protein is CASSLRRGNTGELFF. CDR3 DNA: TGCGCCAGCAGCTTGCGCAGGGGAAACACCGGGGAGCTGTTTTTT.

The CDR3 sequence: CASSQGAYNEQFF. CDR3 in DNA: TGTGCCAGCAGCCAAGGGGCCTACAATGAGCAGTTCTTC. The chain is built from TRBV4-2 and TRBJ2-1; D call uncertain. Looked up from germline, CDR1 is LGHNA and CDR2 is YNFKEQ. There are 13 residues in the CDR3. V lost 1 base to trimming and J lost 2 bases, with 3 bases between them.